This is a list of T cell receptor beta chains from one sample in a study of cytomegalovirus exposure and HLA in healthy donors. Generated by immunoSEQ multiplex PCR, the TCRdb table keeps only in-frame clones and is missing some. The sample carries around 180,000 clones, about four fifths recorded once. The specimen was PBMCs. The origin of the receptors is a male donor in good health and CMV-seronegative. CDR3s include the opening cysteine and the closing phenylalanine or tryptophan. Each record gives: clone size, J gene, D gene, V gene, CDR3 protein, CDR3 DNA. D genes are given only for firm matches. Size values are once, few and many counts, or a class for expanded clones, and some rows have none.

clone_size: NA; j_call: TRBJ1-2; d_call: NA; v_call: TRBV7-2; cdr3_aa: CASSASGLYGYTF; cdr3_nt: TGTGCCAGCAGCGCTTCAGGGCTCTATGGCTACACCTTC
clone_size: NA; j_call: TRBJ2-6; d_call: TRBD1; v_call: TRBV6-1; cdr3_aa: CASSGFTGALSGANVLTF; cdr3_nt: TGTGCCAGCAGTGGCTTCACAGGGGCCCTCTCTGGGGCCAACGTCCTGACTTTC
clone_size: once; j_call: TRBJ2-3; d_call: TRBD2; v_call: TRBV27; cdr3_aa: CASSLLAGAPDTQYF; cdr3_nt: TGTGCCAGCAGCCTCCTAGCGGGAGCCCCAGATACGCAGTATTTT
clone_size: NA; j_call: TRBJ1-1; d_call: TRBD1; v_call: TRBV29-1; cdr3_aa: CSVDKGGIGEAFF; cdr3_nt: TGCAGCGTTGATAAAGGGGGCATTGGAGAAGCTTTCTTT
clone_size: NA; j_call: TRBJ2-7; d_call: TRBD2; v_call: TRBV9; cdr3_aa: CASSVDAGGNEQYF; cdr3_nt: TGTGCCAGCAGCGTAGATGCGGGAGGGAACGAGCAGTACTTC
clone_size: NA; j_call: TRBJ1-5; d_call: NA; v_call: TRBV19; cdr3_aa: CASSIARQVENQPQHF; cdr3_nt: TGTGCCAGTAGTATAGCAAGACAAGTGGAAAATCAGCCCCAGCATTTT
clone_size: few; j_call: TRBJ2-1; d_call: TRBD1; v_call: TRBV4-3; cdr3_aa: CASSQGVGQVYNEQFF; cdr3_nt: TGCGCCAGCAGCCAAGGAGTGGGACAGGTTTACAATGAGCAGTTCTTC
clone_size: NA; j_call: TRBJ2-1; d_call: NA; v_call: TRBV6-1; cdr3_aa: CASSEGAFSRLKHNEQFF; cdr3_nt: TGTGCCAGCAGTGAAGGAGCCTTTAGCCGACTAAAGCACAATGAGCAGTTCTTC
clone_size: NA; j_call: TRBJ2-6; d_call: NA; v_call: TRBV7-9; cdr3_aa: CASSLGSGAFSGANVLTF; cdr3_nt: TGTGCCAGCAGCTTAGGGTCAGGGGCGTTCTCTGGGGCCAACGTCCTGACTTTC
clone_size: NA; j_call: TRBJ1-4; d_call: NA; v_call: TRBV7-8; cdr3_aa: CASSKQGWEKLFF; cdr3_nt: TGTGCCAGCAGCAAACAGGGTTGGGAAAAACTGTTTTTT
clone_size: NA; j_call: TRBJ2-7; d_call: NA; v_call: TRBV5-4; cdr3_aa: CASSFGTPSYEQYF; cdr3_nt: TGTGCCAGCAGCTTCGGGACTCCATCTTACGAGCAGTACTTC
clone_size: NA; j_call: TRBJ1-2; d_call: NA; v_call: TRBV29-1; cdr3_aa: CSVSFRAGAVWGYTF; cdr3_nt: TGCAGCGTTTCATTTAGGGCAGGGGCCGTCTGGGGCTACACCTTC
clone_size: NA; j_call: TRBJ2-7; d_call: TRBD1; v_call: TRBV19; cdr3_aa: CASSIKTSGQGYSYEQYF; cdr3_nt: TGTGCCAGTAGTATAAAGACCTCGGGACAGGGATATTCCTACGAGCAGTACTTC
clone_size: NA; j_call: TRBJ1-4; d_call: NA; v_call: TRBV29-1; cdr3_aa: CSVGPSGGQIEKLFF; cdr3_nt: TGCAGCGTTGGACCCAGCGGGGGACAAATTGAAAAACTGTTTTTT
clone_size: NA; j_call: TRBJ2-7; d_call: TRBD2; v_call: TRBV7-9; cdr3_aa: CASSLVRAGAYEQYF; cdr3_nt: TGTGCCAGCAGCTTAGTTCGTGCGGGAGCCTACGAGCAGTACTTC
clone_size: NA; j_call: TRBJ2-2; d_call: TRBD2; v_call: TRBV9; cdr3_aa: CASSAGTSGNTGELFF; cdr3_nt: TGTGCCAGCAGCGCTGGGACTAGCGGAAACACCGGGGAGCTGTTTTTT
clone_size: NA; j_call: TRBJ2-1; d_call: NA; v_call: TRBV6-6; cdr3_aa: CASSYRGISNEQFF; cdr3_nt: TGTGCCAGCAGTTACAGGGGTATATCCAATGAGCAGTTCTTC
clone_size: NA; j_call: TRBJ2-2; d_call: TRBD1; v_call: TRBV6-5; cdr3_aa: CASSRDREIGELFF; cdr3_nt: TGTGCCAGCAGTCGGGACAGGGAGATCGGGGAGCTGTTTTTT
clone_size: NA; j_call: TRBJ2-7; d_call: TRBD1; v_call: TRBV15; cdr3_aa: CATSRVGTGQYEQYF; cdr3_nt: TGTGCCACCAGCAGAGTAGGGACAGGCCAGTACGAGCAGTACTTC
clone_size: NA; j_call: TRBJ2-3; d_call: TRBD2; v_call: TRBV5-8; cdr3_aa: CASSLGTRVDTQYF; cdr3_nt: TGTGCCAGCAGCCTCGGGACTAGGGTTGATACGCAGTATTTT
clone_size: few; j_call: TRBJ1-4; d_call: TRBD1; v_call: TRBV4-2; cdr3_aa: CASSQAGTGNEKLFF; cdr3_nt: TGTGCCAGCAGCCAAGCCGGGACAGGGAATGAAAAACTGTTTTTT
clone_size: NA; j_call: TRBJ2-7; d_call: TRBD1; v_call: TRBV4-1; cdr3_aa: CASSQAHPTGYEQYF; cdr3_nt: TGCGCCAGCAGCCAAGCTCACCCGACAGGGTACGAGCAGTACTTC
clone_size: medium-sized; j_call: TRBJ2-7; d_call: TRBD1; v_call: TRBV6-1; cdr3_aa: CASSEGTGGSYEQYF; cdr3_nt: TGTGCCAGCAGTGAAGGGACAGGGGGCTCCTACGAGCAGTACTTC
clone_size: NA; j_call: TRBJ2-5; d_call: TRBD2; v_call: TRBV5-3; cdr3_aa: CARSSASGRFVYETQYF; cdr3_nt: TGTGCCAGAAGCTCTGCTAGCGGGAGGTTTGTATATGAGACCCAGTACTTC
clone_size: NA; j_call: TRBJ1-2; d_call: NA; v_call: TRBV18; cdr3_aa: CASQRARVYEVDGYTF; cdr3_nt: TGTGCCAGCCAGCGGGCCAGGGTGTATGAAGTGGATGGCTACACCTTC
clone_size: NA; j_call: TRBJ1-2; d_call: NA; v_call: TRBV25-1; cdr3_aa: CASSDPTGLYGYTF; cdr3_nt: TGTGCCAGCAGTGATCCTACAGGCCTCTATGGCTACACCTTC
clone_size: NA; j_call: TRBJ2-5; d_call: TRBD2; v_call: TRBV5-1; cdr3_aa: CASSLVSSGARETQYF; cdr3_nt: TGCGCCAGCAGCTTGGTTTCTAGCGGGGCGAGGGAGACCCAGTACTTC
clone_size: NA; j_call: TRBJ2-7; d_call: TRBD2; v_call: TRBV2; cdr3_aa: CASSSLAGVYEQYF; cdr3_nt: TGTGCCAGCAGCTCACTAGCGGGGGTCTACGAGCAGTACTTC
clone_size: NA; j_call: TRBJ1-2; d_call: TRBD1; v_call: TRBV2; cdr3_aa: CASRGTGAINYGYPF; cdr3_nt: TGTGCCAGCAGGGGGACAGGGGCTATTAACTATGGCTACCCCTTC
clone_size: NA; j_call: TRBJ2-7; d_call: NA; v_call: TRBV28; cdr3_aa: CASSFLDLRWDKLYEQYF; cdr3_nt: TGTGCCAGCAGTTTTCTGGATCTCCGCTGGGACAAACTCTACGAGCAGTACTTC
clone_size: NA; j_call: TRBJ2-7; d_call: NA; v_call: TRBV13; cdr3_aa: CASSLRQTYEQYF; cdr3_nt: TGTGCCAGCAGCTTAAGACAGACCTACGAGCAGTACTTC
clone_size: NA; j_call: TRBJ1-2; d_call: NA; v_call: TRBV27; cdr3_aa: CASSLRGEANYGYTF; cdr3_nt: TGTGCCAGCAGTTTACGTGGAGAAGCTAACTATGGCTACACCTTC
clone_size: NA; j_call: TRBJ2-7; d_call: NA; v_call: TRBV4-3; cdr3_aa: CASSQEWGQYHEQYF; cdr3_nt: TGCGCCAGCAGCCAAGAATGGGGGCAGTACCACGAGCAGTACTTC
clone_size: NA; j_call: TRBJ2-1; d_call: NA; v_call: TRBV29-1; cdr3_aa: CSVERGQPNEQFF; cdr3_nt: TGCAGCGTTGAGCGGGGACAGCCCAATGAGCAGTTCTTC
clone_size: NA; j_call: TRBJ2-7; d_call: NA; v_call: TRBV28; cdr3_aa: CASSLLHRGYEQYF; cdr3_nt: TGTGCCAGCAGTTTACTCCACCGGGGGTACGAGCAGTACTTC
clone_size: NA; j_call: TRBJ2-7; d_call: NA; v_call: TRBV2; cdr3_aa: CASMRQPYEQYF; cdr3_nt: TGTGCCAGCATGAGACAACCCTACGAGCAGTACTTC
clone_size: NA; j_call: TRBJ2-5; d_call: NA; v_call: TRBV28; cdr3_aa: CASNRASLQETQYF; cdr3_nt: TGTGCCTCAAACCGGGCTAGCCTACAAGAGACCCAGTACTTC
clone_size: NA; j_call: TRBJ1-1; d_call: NA; v_call: TRBV7-2; cdr3_aa: CASSFFGGEAFF; cdr3_nt: TGTGCCAGCAGCTTTTTCGGAGGAGAAGCTTTCTTT
clone_size: NA; j_call: TRBJ1-2; d_call: TRBD1; v_call: TRBV2; cdr3_aa: CASSVYRTGVPRANYGYTF; cdr3_nt: TGTGCCAGCAGTGTATATCGGACAGGGGTTCCTCGAGCTAACTATGGCTACACCTTC